This is a list of T cell receptor beta chains from one sample in a study of shared clonotypes between healthy human individuals. This table comes from immunoSEQ multiplex PCR, and its TCRdb copy is limited to in-frame clones, with some not included. Of around 2,000,000 clones listed, more than 85% are singletons. The sequencing sample was made of naive CD8+ T cells from PBMCs. These receptors all come from a man aged 18 to 29 in good health. Some clones in this sample may be carry-over from other donors' samples. Each CDR3 is given with its conserved first and last residue. The D gene is left open where the match is weak. Expanded clones are given a class, and other clones once, few, many or no size at all.

j_gene: TRBJ1-5; abundance: -; v_gene: TRBV28; d_gene: -; CDR3aa: CASSHGWTDNQPQHF; CDR3nt: TGTGCCAGCAGCCATGGATGGACGGACAATCAGCCCCAGCATTTT
j_gene: TRBJ2-1; abundance: -; v_gene: TRBV11-2; d_gene: -; CDR3aa: CASSTPDRRSYNEQFF; CDR3nt: TGTGCCAGCAGCACGCCGGACAGACGCTCCTACAATGAGCAGTTCTTC
j_gene: TRBJ2-3; abundance: -; v_gene: TRBV13; d_gene: TRBD1; CDR3aa: CASSLVDRGQADTQYF; CDR3nt: TGTGCCAGCAGCTTAGTCGACAGGGGGCAGGCAGATACGCAGTATTTT
j_gene: TRBJ2-1; abundance: once; v_gene: TRBV29-1; d_gene: TRBD1; CDR3aa: CSVERDRPYNEQFF; CDR3nt: TGCAGCGTTGAGAGGGACAGGCCTTACAATGAGCAGTTCTTC
j_gene: TRBJ2-2; abundance: -; v_gene: TRBV5-6; d_gene: TRBD1; CDR3aa: CASSFLLDDRGHTGELFF; CDR3nt: TGTGCCAGCAGCTTTCTTCTTGACGACAGGGGGCACACCGGGGAGCTGTTTTTT
j_gene: TRBJ2-4; abundance: -; v_gene: TRBV7-9; d_gene: -; CDR3aa: CASSKDSLAKNIQYF; CDR3nt: TGTGCCAGCAGCAAAGACAGTCTAGCCAAAAACATTCAGTACTTC
j_gene: TRBJ2-3; abundance: -; v_gene: TRBV28; d_gene: -; CDR3aa: CASSFEGGGVLAASTDTQYF; CDR3nt: TGTGCCAGCAGTTTCGAGGGAGGGGGGGTCCTAGCGGCCAGCACAGATACGCAGTATTTT
j_gene: TRBJ1-2; abundance: once; v_gene: TRBV10-3; d_gene: -; CDR3aa: CAISESGGSNYGYTF; CDR3nt: TGTGCCATCAGTGAGTCTGGGGGTTCTAACTATGGCTACACCTTC
j_gene: TRBJ2-1; abundance: -; v_gene: TRBV29-1; d_gene: TRBD2; CDR3aa: CSVEGTSGRVYNEQFF; CDR3nt: TGCAGCGTTGAAGGGACTAGCGGGAGGGTCTACAATGAGCAGTTCTTC
j_gene: TRBJ1-1; abundance: few; v_gene: TRBV30; d_gene: TRBD1; CDR3aa: CAWSVLDRMNTEAFF; CDR3nt: TGTGCCTGGAGTGTCCTGGACAGGATGAACACTGAAGCTTTCTTT
j_gene: TRBJ1-5; abundance: -; v_gene: TRBV7-9; d_gene: -; CDR3aa: CASSPRNVLGPQHF; CDR3nt: TGTGCCAGCAGCCCTCGAAACGTATTAGGCCCCCAGCATTTT
j_gene: TRBJ1-1; abundance: -; v_gene: TRBV30; d_gene: -; CDR3aa: CAWMGSMNTEAFF; CDR3nt: TGTGCCTGGATGGGGTCCATGAACACTGAAGCTTTCTTT
j_gene: TRBJ2-1; abundance: many; v_gene: TRBV27; d_gene: TRBD2; CDR3aa: CASSHGGANEQFF; CDR3nt: TGTGCCAGCAGTCACGGGGGGGCCAATGAGCAGTTCTTC
j_gene: TRBJ1-4; abundance: -; v_gene: TRBV5-1; d_gene: TRBD1; CDR3aa: CASSQGQNNEKLFF; CDR3nt: TGCGCCAGCAGCCAGGGACAGAATAATGAAAAACTGTTTTTT
j_gene: TRBJ2-5; abundance: -; v_gene: TRBV6-1; d_gene: TRBD2; CDR3aa: CASSDSVPGGSRGKTQYF; CDR3nt: TGTGCCAGCAGTGATAGTGTCCCGGGAGGAAGTAGGGGAAAGACCCAGTACTTC
j_gene: TRBJ2-7; abundance: -; v_gene: TRBV5-1; d_gene: -; CDR3aa: CASSFNRPDYEQYF; CDR3nt: TGCGCCAGCAGCTTCAACAGGCCTGACTACGAGCAGTACTTC
j_gene: TRBJ2-7; abundance: -; v_gene: TRBV5-1; d_gene: -; CDR3aa: CASSHYRSGGNYEQYF; CDR3nt: TGCGCCAGCAGCCATTATAGGTCAGGAGGTAACTACGAGCAGTACTTC
j_gene: TRBJ2-7; abundance: -; v_gene: TRBV2; d_gene: TRBD1; CDR3aa: CASSEPNTGAYEQYF; CDR3nt: TGTGCCAGCAGCGAACCGAACACAGGGGCCTACGAGCAGTACTTC
j_gene: TRBJ2-7; abundance: once; v_gene: TRBV4-1; d_gene: -; CDR3aa: CASSQAKGGEQYF; CDR3nt: TGCGCCAGCAGCCAAGCGAAAGGGGGAGAGCAGTACTTC
j_gene: TRBJ2-1; abundance: -; v_gene: TRBV27; d_gene: TRBD2; CDR3aa: CASTPAGGREQFF; CDR3nt: TGTGCCAGCACCCCTGCGGGGGGGCGCGAGCAGTTCTTC
j_gene: TRBJ2-1; abundance: -; v_gene: TRBV25-1; d_gene: -; CDR3aa: CASSEDEQFF; CDR3nt: TGTGCCAGCAGTGAAGATGAGCAGTTCTTC
j_gene: TRBJ2-1; abundance: -; v_gene: TRBV7-8; d_gene: -; CDR3aa: CASSPYRVPNEQFF; CDR3nt: TGTGCCAGCAGCCCCTACAGGGTCCCCAATGAGCAGTTCTTC
j_gene: TRBJ2-5; abundance: -; v_gene: TRBV2; d_gene: TRBD2; CDR3aa: CASREREAYETQYF; CDR3nt: TGTGCCAGCAGGGAGCGGGAGGCGTACGAGACCCAGTACTTC
j_gene: TRBJ1-1; abundance: -; v_gene: TRBV27; d_gene: TRBD1; CDR3aa: CASSPSTGEKDTEAFF; CDR3nt: TGTGCCAGCAGTCCGTCGACAGGGGAGAAGGACACTGAAGCTTTCTTT
j_gene: TRBJ1-2; abundance: -; v_gene: TRBV7-3; d_gene: -; CDR3aa: CASSKEGGHVSGYTF; CDR3nt: TGTGCCAGCAGTAAGGAAGGGGGACACGTCAGTGGCTACACCTTC
j_gene: TRBJ2-3; abundance: -; v_gene: TRBV7-2; d_gene: -; CDR3aa: CASSLGTYSTDTQYF; CDR3nt: TGTGCCAGCAGCCTAGGGACATACAGCACAGATACGCAGTATTTT
j_gene: TRBJ1-5; abundance: once; v_gene: TRBV19; d_gene: -; CDR3aa: CASSIATHSNQPQHF; CDR3nt: TGTGCCAGTAGTATCGCCACCCATAGCAATCAGCCCCAGCATTTT
j_gene: TRBJ2-1; abundance: -; v_gene: TRBV11-2; d_gene: TRBD1; CDR3aa: CASGLTGDVSYNEQFF; CDR3nt: TGTGCCAGCGGCTTGACAGGGGACGTTTCCTACAATGAGCAGTTCTTC
j_gene: TRBJ1-2; abundance: -; v_gene: TRBV5-4; d_gene: -; CDR3aa: CASSWRSGEGYTF; CDR3nt: TGTGCCAGCAGCTGGCGATCGGGAGAAGGCTACACCTTC
j_gene: TRBJ2-5; abundance: -; v_gene: TRBV6-6; d_gene: TRBD2; CDR3aa: CASTLAGPTETQYF; CDR3nt: TGTGCCAGCACCTTAGCGGGACCGACGGAGACCCAGTACTTC
j_gene: TRBJ2-1; abundance: -; v_gene: TRBV11-1; d_gene: TRBD2; CDR3aa: CASSGGKLADTSYNEQFF; CDR3nt: TGTGCCAGCAGCGGGGGGAAACTAGCGGACACGTCCTACAATGAGCAGTTCTTC
j_gene: TRBJ1-2; abundance: -; v_gene: TRBV25-1; d_gene: TRBD1; CDR3aa: CASSEPGTGYGYTF; CDR3nt: TGTGCCAGCAGTGAACCCGGGACAGGCTATGGCTACACCTTC
j_gene: TRBJ1-1; abundance: -; v_gene: TRBV19; d_gene: -; CDR3aa: CASSTTVPVNTEAFF; CDR3nt: TGTGCCAGTAGTACGACAGTTCCGGTGAACACTGAAGCTTTCTTT